This record looks at one T cell receptor (beta chain) sequence and its context. As processed by the authors: How many nucleated cells were present was estimated from reference gene primer amplification. Clones were read by immunoSEQ multiplex PCR, and TCRdb kept only the in-frame ones, dropping some. V and J calls and clone size are those listed in that table; D and trimming were worked out from the DNA. This table has a few hundred thousand clones, approximately 82% appearing once. The sample is drawn from a study of blood T cell repertoires in COVID-19. The wider study: Some COVID-19 samples were acute and others convalescent; all came from the United States, Italy and Spain. Nucleic acid was either cDNA or gDNA, and it came from T cells, B-cell-depleted T cells, or PBMCs.

The length of the CDR3 is 14 residues. V dropped 1 base and J dropped 3 bases, with 9 bases sitting between them. CDR1 and CDR2 from the germline V gene are SGHTA and FQGNSA. The TCR originated in a woman aged 40 to 49 who had recovered from COVID-19. Sequenced: peripheral blood. The genes are TRBV7-2 and TRBJ1-1; D might be TRBD1 (5 bases). The CDR3 region is CASSLVGGDTEAFF. DNA for the CDR3: TGTGCCAGCAGCTTAGTCGGGGGGGACACTGAAGCTTTCTTT.